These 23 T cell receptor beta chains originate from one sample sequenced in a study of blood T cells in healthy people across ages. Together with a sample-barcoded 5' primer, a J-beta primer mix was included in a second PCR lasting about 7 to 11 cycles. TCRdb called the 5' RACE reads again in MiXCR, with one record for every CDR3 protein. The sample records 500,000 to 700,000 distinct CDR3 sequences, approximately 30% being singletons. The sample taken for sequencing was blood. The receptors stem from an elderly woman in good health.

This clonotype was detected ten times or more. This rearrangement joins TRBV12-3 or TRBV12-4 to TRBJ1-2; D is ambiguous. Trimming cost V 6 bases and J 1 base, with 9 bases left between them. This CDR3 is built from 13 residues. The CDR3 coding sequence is TGTGCCAGCAGCATTCTCGGTAACTATGGCTACACCTTC. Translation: CASSILGNYGYTF.

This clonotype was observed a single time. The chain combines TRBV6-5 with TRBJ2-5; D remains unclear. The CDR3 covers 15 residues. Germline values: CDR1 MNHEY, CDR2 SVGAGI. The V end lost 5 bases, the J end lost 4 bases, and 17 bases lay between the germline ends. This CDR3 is CASSQSPAVRETQYF. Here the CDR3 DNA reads TGTGCCAGCAGTCAATCACCGGCAGTGCGAGAGACCCAGTACTTC.

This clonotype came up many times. The CDR3 loop reads CASRTGVAQNTQYF. CDR3 in DNA: TGTGCCAGCAGGACAGGAGTAGCACAGAATACGCAGTATTTT. The rearrangement joins TRBV12-3 or TRBV12-4 to TRBJ2-3; maybe TRBD1 (6 bases). This CDR3 is built from 14 residues. Trimming cost V 6 bases and J 7 bases, with 17 bases left between them.

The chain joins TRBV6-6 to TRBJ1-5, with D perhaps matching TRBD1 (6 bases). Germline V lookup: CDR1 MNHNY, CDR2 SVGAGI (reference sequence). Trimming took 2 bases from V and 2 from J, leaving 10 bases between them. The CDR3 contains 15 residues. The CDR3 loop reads CASSYGGHGNQPQHF. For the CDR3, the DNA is TGTGCCAGCAGTTACGGGGGGCATGGCAATCAGCCCCAGCATTTT.

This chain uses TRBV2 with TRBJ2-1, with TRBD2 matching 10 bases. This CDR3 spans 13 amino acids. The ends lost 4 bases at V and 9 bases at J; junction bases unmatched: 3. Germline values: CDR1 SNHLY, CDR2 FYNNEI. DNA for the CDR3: TGTGCCAGCAGTGGAGCGGGGGGGGGTGAGCAGTTCTTC. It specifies CASSGAGGGEQFF.

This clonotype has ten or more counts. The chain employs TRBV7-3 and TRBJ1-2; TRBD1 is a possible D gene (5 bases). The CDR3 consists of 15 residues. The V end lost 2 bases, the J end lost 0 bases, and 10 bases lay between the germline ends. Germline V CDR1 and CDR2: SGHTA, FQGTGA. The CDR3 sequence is CASSLLRGPNYGYTF. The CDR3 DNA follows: TGTGCCAGCAGCTTATTAAGGGGCCCTAACTATGGCTACACCTTC.

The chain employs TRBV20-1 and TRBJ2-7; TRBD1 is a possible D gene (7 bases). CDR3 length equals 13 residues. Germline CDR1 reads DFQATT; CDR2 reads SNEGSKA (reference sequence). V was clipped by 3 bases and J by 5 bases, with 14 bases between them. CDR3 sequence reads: CSARAGGLDEQYF. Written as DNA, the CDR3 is TGCAGTGCTAGGGCAGGGGGGCTCGACGAGCAGTACTTC.

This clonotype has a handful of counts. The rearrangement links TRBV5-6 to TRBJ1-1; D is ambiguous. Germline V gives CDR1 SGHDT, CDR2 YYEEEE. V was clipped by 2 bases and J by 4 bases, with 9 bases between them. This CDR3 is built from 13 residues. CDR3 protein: CASSLRTFTEAFF. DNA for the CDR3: TGTGCCAGCAGCTTACGGACTTTCACTGAAGCTTTCTTT.

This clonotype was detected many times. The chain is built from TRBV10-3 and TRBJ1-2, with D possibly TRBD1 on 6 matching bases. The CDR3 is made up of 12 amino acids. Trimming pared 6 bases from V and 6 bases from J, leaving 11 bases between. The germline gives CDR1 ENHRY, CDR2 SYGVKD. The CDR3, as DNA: TGTGCCATCAGCCCAACAGGGAATGGCTACACCTTC. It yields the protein CAISPTGNGYTF.

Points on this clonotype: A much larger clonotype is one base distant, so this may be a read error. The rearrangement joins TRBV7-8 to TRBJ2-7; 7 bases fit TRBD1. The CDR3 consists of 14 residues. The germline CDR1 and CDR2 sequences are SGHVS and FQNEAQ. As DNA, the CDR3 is TGTGCCAACAGCTTAGGGACAGCTCCCTACGAGCAGTACTTC. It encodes CANSLGTAPYEQYF.

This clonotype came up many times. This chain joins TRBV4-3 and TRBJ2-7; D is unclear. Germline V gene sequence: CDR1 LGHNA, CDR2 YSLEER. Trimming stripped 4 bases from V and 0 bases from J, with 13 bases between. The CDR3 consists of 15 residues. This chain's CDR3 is CASSLHLVDSYEQYF. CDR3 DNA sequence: TGCGCCAGCAGCCTCCACTTGGTCGACTCCTACGAGCAGTACTTC.

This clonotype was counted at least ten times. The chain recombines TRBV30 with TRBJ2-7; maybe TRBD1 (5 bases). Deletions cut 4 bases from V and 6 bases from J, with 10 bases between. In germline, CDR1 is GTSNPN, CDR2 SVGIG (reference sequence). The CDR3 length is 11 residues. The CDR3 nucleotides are TGTGCCTGGACCCAGGGAATCGAGCAGTACTTC. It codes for CAWTQGIEQYF.

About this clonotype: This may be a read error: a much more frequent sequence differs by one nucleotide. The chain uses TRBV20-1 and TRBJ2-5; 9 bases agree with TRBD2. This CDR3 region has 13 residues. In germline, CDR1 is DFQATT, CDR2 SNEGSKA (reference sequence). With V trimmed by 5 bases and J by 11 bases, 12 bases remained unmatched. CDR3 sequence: CSALSTSGDEQYF. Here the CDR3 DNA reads TGCAGTGCTTTATCGACTAGCGGCGATGAGCAGTACTTC.

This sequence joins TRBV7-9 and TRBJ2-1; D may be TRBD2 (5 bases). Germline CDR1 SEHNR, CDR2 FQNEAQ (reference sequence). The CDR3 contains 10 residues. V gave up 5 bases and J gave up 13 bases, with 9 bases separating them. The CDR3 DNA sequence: TGTGCCAGCAGCCCCGAGGGTCAGTTCTTC. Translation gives CASSPEGQFF. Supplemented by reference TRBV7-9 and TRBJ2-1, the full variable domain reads DTGVSQNPRHKITKRGQNVTFRCDPISEHNRLYWYRQTLGQGPEFLTYFQNEAQLEKSRLLSDRFSAERPKGSFSTLEIQRTEQGDSAMYLCASSPEGQFFGPGTRLTVL.

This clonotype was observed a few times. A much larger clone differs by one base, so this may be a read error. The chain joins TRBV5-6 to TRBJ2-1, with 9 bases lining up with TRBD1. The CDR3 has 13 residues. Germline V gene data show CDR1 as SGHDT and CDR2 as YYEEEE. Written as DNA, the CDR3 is TGTGCCTGCAGCAAGGACAGGGGAGATGAGCAGTTCTTC. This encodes CACSKDRGDEQFF.

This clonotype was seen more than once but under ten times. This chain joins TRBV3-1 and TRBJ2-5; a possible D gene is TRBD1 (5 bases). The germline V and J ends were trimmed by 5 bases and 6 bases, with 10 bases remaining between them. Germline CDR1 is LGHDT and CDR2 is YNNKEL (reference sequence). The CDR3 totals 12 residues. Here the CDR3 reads CASSYQGKTQYF. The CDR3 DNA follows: TGTGCCAGCAGCTACCAGGGAAAGACCCAGTACTTC.

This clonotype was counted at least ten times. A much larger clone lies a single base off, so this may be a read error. CDR3 DNA sequence: TGTGCCAGCAGTCTCCGTCGGACCGGGGAGCGGTTTTTT. Protein sequence: CASSLRRTGERFF. J is TRBJ2-2 and V is TRBV5-4; a weak D match, TRBD2 (5 bases). Germline CDR1 SGHNT, CDR2 YYREEE (reference sequence). The CDR3 loop spans 13 amino acids.

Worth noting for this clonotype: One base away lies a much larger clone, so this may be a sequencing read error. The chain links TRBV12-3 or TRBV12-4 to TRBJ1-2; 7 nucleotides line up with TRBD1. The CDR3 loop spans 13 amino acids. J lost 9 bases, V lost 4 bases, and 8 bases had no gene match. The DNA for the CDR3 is TGTGCCAGCAGTTCGGGCCGGGACAGAAGCTACACCTTC. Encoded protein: CASSSGRDRSYTF.

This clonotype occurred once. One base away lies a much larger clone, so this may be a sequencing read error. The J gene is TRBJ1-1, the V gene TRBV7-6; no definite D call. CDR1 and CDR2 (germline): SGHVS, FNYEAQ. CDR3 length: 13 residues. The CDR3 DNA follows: TGTGCCAGCAGCTTAAAGGGTAGAACTGAAACTTTCTTT. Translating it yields CASSLKGRTETFF.

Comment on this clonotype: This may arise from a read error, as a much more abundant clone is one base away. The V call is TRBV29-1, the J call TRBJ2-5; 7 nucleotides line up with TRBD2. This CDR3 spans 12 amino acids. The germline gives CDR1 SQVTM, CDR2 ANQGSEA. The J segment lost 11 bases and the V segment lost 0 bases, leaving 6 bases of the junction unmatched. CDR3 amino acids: CSVEDGGNEQYF. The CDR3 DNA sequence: TGCAGCGTTGAAGACGGGGGGAATGAGCAGTACTTC.

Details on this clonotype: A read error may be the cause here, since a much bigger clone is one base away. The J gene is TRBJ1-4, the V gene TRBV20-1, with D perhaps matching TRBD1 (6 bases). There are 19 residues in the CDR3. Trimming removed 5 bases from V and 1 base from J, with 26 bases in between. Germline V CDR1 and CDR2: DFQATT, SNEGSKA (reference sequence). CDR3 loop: CSAPRTRGGNNLTNEKLFF. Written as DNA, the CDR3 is TGCAGTGCTCCCAGGACGAGGGGGGGGAATAACTTAACTAATGAAAAACTGTTTTTT.

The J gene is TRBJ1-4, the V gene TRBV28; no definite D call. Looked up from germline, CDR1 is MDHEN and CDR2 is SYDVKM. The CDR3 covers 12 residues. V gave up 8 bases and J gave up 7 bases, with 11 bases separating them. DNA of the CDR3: TGTGCCAGCGTCGGACCGGCTGAAAAACTGTTTTTT. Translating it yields CASVGPAEKLFF. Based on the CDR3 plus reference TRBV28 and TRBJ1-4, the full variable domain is DVKVTQSSRYLVKRTGEKVFLECVQDMDHENMFWYRQDPGLGLRLIYFSYDVKMKEKGDIPEGYSVSREKKERFSLILESASTNQTSMYLCASVGPAEKLFFGSGTQLSVL.

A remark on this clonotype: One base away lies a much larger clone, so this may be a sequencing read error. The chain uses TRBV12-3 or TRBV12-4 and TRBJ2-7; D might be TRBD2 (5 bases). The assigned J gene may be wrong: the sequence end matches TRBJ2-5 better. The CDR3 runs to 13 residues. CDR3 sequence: CASSLRRSGTQYF. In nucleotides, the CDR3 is TGTGCCAGCAGTTTAAGGAGGAGCGGGACCCAGTACTTC.